This passage covers 6 T cell receptor beta chains from one sample sequenced in a study of metastatic and nonmetastatic thyroid tumors. MiXCR re-clonotyped the PCR reads for TCRdb. The repertoire holds 10,000 to 15,000 clones, with about 32% as singletons. Until they underwent thyroid surgery, no patient had received any treatment. Sequenced material: tumor tissue. The origin of the receptors is a male donor with papillary thyroid cancer or a benign thyroid nodule (not recorded which). Some clones in this sample may be carry-over from other donors' samples.

The chain has TRBV19 and TRBJ1-4; no definite D call. The CDR3 totals 13 residues. Germline CDR1 and CDR2: LNHDA and SQIVND (reference sequence). Trimming took 8 bases from V and 8 from J, leaving 15 bases between them. The CDR3 region is CASASGYGEKLFF. CDR3 DNA: TGTGCCAGTGCATCGGGCTATGGAGAAAAACTGTTTTTT.

This clone occurred a few times. The V gene is TRBV12-3 or TRBV12-4, the J gene TRBJ2-5, with TRBD1 matching 9 bases. There are 15 residues in the CDR3. Unmatched junction bases numbered 9, after V lost 3 bases and J lost 7 bases. The CDR3 sequence: CASSFRTGVGGTQYF. The CDR3 coding sequence is TGTGCCAGCAGTTTCAGGACAGGGGTTGGGGGGACCCAGTACTTC.

This clone is labeled large. V and J are TRBV6-5 and TRBJ2-1, with D tentatively TRBD1 or TRBD2 (6 bases each). Germline CDR1 reads MNHEY; CDR2 reads SVGAGI. CDR3 size: 17 residues. The germline V and J ends were trimmed by 7 bases and 0 bases, with 19 bases remaining between them. CDR3 amino acids: CASNKKGGLSSYNEQFF. The CDR3 region has the DNA TGTGCCAGCAATAAAAAGGGGGGACTTAGCTCCTACAATGAGCAGTTCTTC.

This clone was seen a few times. Its ends do not fully match the called genes, so a read error is possible. This chain joins TRBV12-3 or TRBV12-4 and TRBJ2-4; 15 bases fit TRBD2. The CDR3 loop spans 16 amino acids. CDR3 in DNA: TGTGCCAGCAACAAGGCAGGACTAGCGGGGGGGAACATTAAGTACTTC. Its protein is CASNKAGLAGGNIKYF.

In this sample, this clone turned up a few times. The chain uses TRBV6-1 and TRBJ1-1, with 10 bases matching TRBD1. CDR3 length: 14 amino acids. Germline trimming cut 7 bases from V and 3 bases from J; bases unmatched to any gene: 5. The germline gives CDR1 MNHNS, CDR2 SASEGT. CDR3 sequence: CASIGTGADTEAFF. For the CDR3, the DNA is TGTGCCAGCATCGGGACAGGGGCGGACACTGAAGCTTTCTTT.

DNA for the CDR3: TGTGCCAGCAGCTTCGGGACTAGCGATAAGCAGTACTTC. It codes for CASSFGTSDKQYF. This chain uses TRBV11-3 with TRBJ2-7, with TRBD2 matching 10 bases. V dropped 3 bases and J dropped 8; count of bases not matched to a gene: 4. Germline CDR1 and CDR2: SGHNT and YENEEA. The CDR3 totals 13 residues.